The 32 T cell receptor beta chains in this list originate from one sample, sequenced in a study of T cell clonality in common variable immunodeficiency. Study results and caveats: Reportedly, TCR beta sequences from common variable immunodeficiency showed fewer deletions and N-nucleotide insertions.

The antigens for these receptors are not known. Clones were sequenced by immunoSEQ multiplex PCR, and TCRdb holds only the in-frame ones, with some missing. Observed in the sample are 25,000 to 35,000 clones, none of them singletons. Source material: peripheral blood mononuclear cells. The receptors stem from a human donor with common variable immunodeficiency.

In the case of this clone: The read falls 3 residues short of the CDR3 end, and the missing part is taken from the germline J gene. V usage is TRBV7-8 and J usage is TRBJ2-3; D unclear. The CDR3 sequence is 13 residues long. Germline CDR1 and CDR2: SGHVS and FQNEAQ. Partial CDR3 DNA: TGTGCCAGCAGCCCAGGTGTCCTGCAGGCG. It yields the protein CASSPGVLQA. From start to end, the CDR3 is CASSPGVLQAQYF. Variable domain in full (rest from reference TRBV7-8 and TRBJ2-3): GAGVSQSPRYKVAKRGQDVALRCDPISGHVSLFWYQQALGQGPEFLTYFQNEAQLDKSGLPSDRFFAERPEGSVSTLKIQRTQQEDSAVYLCASSPGVLQAQYFGPGTRLTVL.

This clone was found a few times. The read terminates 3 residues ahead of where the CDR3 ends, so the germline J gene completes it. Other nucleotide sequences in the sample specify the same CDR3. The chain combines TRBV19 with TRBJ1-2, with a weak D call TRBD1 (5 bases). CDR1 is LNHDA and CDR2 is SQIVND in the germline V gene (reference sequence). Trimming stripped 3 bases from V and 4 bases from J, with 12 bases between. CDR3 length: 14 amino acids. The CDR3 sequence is CASSISAGSYGYTF. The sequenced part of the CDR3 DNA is TGTGCCAGTAGTATTTCTGCAGGGAGCTATGGC.

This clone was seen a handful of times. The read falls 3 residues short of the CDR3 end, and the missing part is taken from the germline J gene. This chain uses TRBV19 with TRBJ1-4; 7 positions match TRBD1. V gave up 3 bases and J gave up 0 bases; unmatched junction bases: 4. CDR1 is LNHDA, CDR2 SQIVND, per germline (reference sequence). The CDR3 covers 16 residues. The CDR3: CASSMPGGATNEKLFF. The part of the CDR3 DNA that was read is TGTGCCAGTAGTATGCCAGGGGGAGCAACTAATGAAAAA.

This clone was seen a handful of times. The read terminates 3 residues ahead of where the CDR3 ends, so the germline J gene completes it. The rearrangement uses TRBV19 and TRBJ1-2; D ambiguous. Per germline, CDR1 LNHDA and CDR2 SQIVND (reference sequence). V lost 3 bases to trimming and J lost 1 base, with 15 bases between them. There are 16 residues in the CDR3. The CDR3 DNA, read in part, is TGTGCCAGTAGTATCCCACTAGTTGGAGATAACTATGGC. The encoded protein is CASSIPLVGDNYG. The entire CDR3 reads CASSIPLVGDNYGYTF.

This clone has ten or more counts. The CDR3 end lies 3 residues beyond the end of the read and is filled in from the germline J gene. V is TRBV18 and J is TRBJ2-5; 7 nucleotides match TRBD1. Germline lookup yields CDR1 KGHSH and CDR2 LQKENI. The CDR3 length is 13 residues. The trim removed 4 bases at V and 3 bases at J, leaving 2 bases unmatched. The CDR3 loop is CASSLGTEETQYF. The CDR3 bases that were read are TGTGCCAGCTCACTCGGGACAGAAGAGACC.

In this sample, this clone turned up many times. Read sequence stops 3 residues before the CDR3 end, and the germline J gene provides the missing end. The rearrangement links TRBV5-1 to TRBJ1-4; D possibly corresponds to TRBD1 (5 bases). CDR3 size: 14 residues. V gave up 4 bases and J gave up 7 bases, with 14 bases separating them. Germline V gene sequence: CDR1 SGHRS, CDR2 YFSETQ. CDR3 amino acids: CASSPDTASEKLFF. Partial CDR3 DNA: TGCGCCAGCAGCCCGGACACTGCAAGTGAAAAA.

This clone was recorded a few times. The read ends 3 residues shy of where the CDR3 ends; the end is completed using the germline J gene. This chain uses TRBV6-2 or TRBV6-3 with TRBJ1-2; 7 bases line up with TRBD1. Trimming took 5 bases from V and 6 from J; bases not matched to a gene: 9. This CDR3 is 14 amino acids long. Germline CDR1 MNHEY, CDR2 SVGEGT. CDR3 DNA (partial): TGTGCCAGCAGTGAGACAGGGAGTCCCAATGGC. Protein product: CASSETGSPNG. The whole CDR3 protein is CASSETGSPNGYTF.

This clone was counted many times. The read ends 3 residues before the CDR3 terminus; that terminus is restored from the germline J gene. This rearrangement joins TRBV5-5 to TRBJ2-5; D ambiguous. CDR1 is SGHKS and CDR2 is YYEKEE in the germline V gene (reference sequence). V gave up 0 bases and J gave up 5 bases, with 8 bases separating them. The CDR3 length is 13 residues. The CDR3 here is CASSLVPRETQYF. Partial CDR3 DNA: TGTGCCAGCAGCTTGGTTCCACGGGAGACC.

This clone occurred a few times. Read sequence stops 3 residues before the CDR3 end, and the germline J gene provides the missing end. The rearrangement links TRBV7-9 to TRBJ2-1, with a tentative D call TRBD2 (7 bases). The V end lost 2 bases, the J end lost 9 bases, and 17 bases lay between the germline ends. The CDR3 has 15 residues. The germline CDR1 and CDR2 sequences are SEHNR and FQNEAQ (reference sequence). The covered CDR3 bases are TGTGCCAGCAGCTTACCGGGGGGCTATAATGGTGAG. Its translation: CASSLPGGYNGE. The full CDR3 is CASSLPGGYNGEQFF.

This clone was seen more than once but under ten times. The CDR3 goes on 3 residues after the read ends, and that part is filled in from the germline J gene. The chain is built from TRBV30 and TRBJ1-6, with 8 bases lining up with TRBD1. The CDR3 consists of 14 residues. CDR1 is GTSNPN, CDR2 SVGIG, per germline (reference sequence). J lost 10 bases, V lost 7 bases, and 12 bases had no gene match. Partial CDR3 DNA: TGTGCCTTCGACTTAGGACAGGGATTATCACCC. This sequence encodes CAFDLGQGLSP. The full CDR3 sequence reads CAFDLGQGLSPLHF.

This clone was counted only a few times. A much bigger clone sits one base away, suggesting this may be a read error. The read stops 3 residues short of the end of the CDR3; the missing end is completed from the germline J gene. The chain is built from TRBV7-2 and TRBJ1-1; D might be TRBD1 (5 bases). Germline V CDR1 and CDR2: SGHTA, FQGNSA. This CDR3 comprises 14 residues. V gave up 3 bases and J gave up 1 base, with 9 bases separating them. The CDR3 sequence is CASSFATGNTEAFF. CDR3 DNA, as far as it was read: TGTGCCAGCAGCTTTGCAACAGGGAACACTGAA.

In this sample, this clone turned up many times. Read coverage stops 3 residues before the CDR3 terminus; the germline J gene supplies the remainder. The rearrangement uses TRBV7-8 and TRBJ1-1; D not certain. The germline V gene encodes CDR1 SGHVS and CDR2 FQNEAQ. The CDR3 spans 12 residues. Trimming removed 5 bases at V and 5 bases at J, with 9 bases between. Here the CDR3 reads CASSNTRTEAFF. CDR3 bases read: TGTGCCAGCAGCAACACAAGGACTGAA.

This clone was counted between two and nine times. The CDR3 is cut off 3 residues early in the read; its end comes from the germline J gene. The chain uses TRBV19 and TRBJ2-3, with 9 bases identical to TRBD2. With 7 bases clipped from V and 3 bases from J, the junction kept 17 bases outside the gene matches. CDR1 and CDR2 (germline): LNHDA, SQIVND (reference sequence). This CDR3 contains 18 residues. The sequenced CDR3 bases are TGTGCCAGTACTCCGGTGAGCGGGGGGCCACTTGGGACAGATACG. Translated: CASTPVSGGPLGTDT. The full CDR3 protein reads CASTPVSGGPLGTDTQYF.

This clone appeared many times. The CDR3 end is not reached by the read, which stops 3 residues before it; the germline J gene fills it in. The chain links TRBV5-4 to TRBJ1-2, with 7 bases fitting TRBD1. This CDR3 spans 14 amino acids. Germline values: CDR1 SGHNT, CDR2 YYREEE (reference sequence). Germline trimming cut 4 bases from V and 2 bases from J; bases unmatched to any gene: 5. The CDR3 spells CASSPGTANYGYTF. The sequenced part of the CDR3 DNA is TGTGCCAGCAGCCCCGGGACAGCAAACTATGGC.

CDR3 protein: CAWSARIGEKLFF. CDR3 DNA, as far as it was read: TGTGCCTGGAGCGCCAGGATAGGCGAAAAA. The chain recombines TRBV30 with TRBJ1-4, with D uncertain. The read comes to an end 3 residues before the CDR3 does, leaving the germline J gene to fill in the end. Per the germline V gene, CDR1 is GTSNPN and CDR2 is SVGIG (reference sequence). This CDR3 has 13 residues. Trimming stripped 3 bases from V and 8 bases from J, with 13 bases between.

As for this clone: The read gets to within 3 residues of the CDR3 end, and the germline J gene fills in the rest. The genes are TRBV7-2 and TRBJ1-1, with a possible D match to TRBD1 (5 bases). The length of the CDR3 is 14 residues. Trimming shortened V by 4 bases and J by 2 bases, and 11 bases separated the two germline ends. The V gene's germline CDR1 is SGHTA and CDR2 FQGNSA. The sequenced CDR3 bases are TGTGCCAGCAGCTCTCTGACAGCAAACACTGAA. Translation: CASSSLTANTE. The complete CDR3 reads CASSSLTANTEAFF.

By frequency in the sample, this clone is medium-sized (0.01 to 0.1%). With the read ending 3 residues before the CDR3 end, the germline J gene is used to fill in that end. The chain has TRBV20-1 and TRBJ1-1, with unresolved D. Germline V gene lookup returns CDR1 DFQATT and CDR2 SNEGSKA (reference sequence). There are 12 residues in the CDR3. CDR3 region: CSAESNRREAFF. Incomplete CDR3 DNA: TGCAGTGCCGAAAGCAATCGCAGGGAA.

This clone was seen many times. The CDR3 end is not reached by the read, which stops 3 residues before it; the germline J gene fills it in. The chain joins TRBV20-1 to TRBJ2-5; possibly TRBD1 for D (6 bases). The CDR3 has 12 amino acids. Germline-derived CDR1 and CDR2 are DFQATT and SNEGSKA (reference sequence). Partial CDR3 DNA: TGCAGTGCTAGAAAGGACAGTAGTACC. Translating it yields CSARKDSST. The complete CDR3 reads CSARKDSSTQYF.

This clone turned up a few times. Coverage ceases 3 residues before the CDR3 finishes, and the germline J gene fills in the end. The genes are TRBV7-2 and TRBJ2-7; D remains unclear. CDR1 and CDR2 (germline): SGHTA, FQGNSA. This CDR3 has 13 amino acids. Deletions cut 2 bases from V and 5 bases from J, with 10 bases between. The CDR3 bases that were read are TGTGCCAGCAGCTTATTGTCCCGCGACGAG. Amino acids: CASSLLSRDE. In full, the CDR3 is CASSLLSRDEQYF.

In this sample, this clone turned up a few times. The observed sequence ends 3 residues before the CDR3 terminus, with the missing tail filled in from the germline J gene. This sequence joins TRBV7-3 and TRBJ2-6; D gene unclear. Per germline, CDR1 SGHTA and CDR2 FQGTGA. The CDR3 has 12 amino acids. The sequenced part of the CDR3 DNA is TGTGCCAGCAGCCCAGTAAAAGGGGTC. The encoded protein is CASSPVKGV. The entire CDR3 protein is CASSPVKGVLTF.

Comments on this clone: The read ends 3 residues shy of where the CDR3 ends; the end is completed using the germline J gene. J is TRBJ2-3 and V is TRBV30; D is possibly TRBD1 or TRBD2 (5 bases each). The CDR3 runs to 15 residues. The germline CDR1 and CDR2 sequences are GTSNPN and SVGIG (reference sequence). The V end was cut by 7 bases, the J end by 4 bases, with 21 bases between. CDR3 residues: CASHVRGRPPDTQYF. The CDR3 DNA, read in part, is TGTGCCTCGCATGTGAGGGGAAGGCCCCCAGATACG.

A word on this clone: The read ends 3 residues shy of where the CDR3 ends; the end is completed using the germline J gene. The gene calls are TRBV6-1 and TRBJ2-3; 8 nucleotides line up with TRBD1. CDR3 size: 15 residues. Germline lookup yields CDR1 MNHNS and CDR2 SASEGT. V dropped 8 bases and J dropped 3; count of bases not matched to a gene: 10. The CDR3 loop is CASGGTGRGTDTQYF. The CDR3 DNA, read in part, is TGTGCCAGCGGTGGGACAGGTCGAGGGACAGATACG.

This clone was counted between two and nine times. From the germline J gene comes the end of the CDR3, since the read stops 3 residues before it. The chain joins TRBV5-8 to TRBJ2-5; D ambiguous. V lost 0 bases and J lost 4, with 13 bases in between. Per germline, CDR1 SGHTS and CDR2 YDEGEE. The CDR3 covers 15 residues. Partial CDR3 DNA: TGTGCCAGCAGCTTGGACAACCCGAAGGGAGAGACC. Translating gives CASSLDNPKGET. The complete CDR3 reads CASSLDNPKGETQYF. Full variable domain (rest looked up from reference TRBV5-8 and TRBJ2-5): EAGVTQSPTHLIKTRGQQATLRCSPISGHTSVYWYQQALGLGLQFLLWYDEGEERNRGNFPPRFSGRQFPNYSSELNVNALELEDSALYLCASSLDNPKGETQYFGPGTRLLVL.

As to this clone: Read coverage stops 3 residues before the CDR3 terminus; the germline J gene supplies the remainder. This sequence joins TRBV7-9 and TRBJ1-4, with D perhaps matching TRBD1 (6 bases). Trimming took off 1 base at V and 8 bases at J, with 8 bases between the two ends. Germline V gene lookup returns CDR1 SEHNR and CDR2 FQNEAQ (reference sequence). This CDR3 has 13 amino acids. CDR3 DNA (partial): TGTGCCAGCAGCTTAGACAGGGACGAAAAA. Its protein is CASSLDRDEK. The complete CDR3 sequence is CASSLDRDEKLFF.

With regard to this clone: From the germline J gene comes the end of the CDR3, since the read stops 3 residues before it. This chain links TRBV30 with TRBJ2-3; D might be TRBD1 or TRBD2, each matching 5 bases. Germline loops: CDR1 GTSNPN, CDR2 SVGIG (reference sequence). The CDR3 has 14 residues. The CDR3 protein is CAGTRKGSSRAQYF. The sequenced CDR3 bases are TGTGCCGGAACTCGGAAGGGGAGTTCACGAGCG. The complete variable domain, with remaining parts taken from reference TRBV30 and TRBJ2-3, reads SQTIHQWPATLVQPVGSPLSLECTVEGTSNPNLYWYRQAAGRGLQLLFYSVGIGQISSEVPQNLSASRPQDRQFILSSKKLLLSDSGFYLCAGTRKGSSRAQYFGPGTRLTVL.

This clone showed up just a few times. The CDR3 loop reads CAWSSGAAYNSPLHF. The part of the CDR3 DNA that was read is TGTGCCTGGAGTTCTGGGGCCGCCTATAATTCACCC. This sequence joins TRBV30 and TRBJ1-6, with D perhaps matching TRBD1 (5 bases). Sequencing ends 3 residues short of the CDR3 end; the germline J gene provides the rest. V was pared by 2 bases and J by 2 bases, with 10 bases between. Germline lookup yields CDR1 GTSNPN and CDR2 SVGIG (reference sequence). The CDR3 consists of 15 residues.

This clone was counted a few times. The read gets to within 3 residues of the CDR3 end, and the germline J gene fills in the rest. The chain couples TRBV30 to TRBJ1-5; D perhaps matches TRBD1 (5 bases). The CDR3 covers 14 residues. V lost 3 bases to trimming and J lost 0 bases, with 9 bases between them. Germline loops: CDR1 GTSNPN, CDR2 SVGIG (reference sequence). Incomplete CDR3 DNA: TGTGCCTGGAGCACAGGCTGTAGCAATCAGCCC. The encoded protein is CAWSTGCSNQP. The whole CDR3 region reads CAWSTGCSNQPQHF.

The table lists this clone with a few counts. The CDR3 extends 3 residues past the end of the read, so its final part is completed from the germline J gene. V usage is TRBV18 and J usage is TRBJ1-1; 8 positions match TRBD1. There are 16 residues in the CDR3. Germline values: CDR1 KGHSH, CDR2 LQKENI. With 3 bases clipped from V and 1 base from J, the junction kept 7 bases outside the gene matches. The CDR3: CASSPYAGTGNTEAFF. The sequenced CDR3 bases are TGTGCCAGCTCACCGTATGCCGGGACAGGGAACACTGAA.

The CDR3 loop reads CSVGGQSYGYTF. CDR3 bases read: TGCAGCGTTGGGGGACAGTCCTATGGC. This sequence joins TRBV29-1 and TRBJ1-2, with 7 bases identical to TRBD1. The read finishes 3 residues shy of the CDR3 end, and the germline J gene is used to complete it. Unmatched junction bases numbered 3, after V lost 4 bases and J lost 4 bases. CDR3 length: 12 residues. From germline, CDR1 is SQVTM and CDR2 ANQGSEA.

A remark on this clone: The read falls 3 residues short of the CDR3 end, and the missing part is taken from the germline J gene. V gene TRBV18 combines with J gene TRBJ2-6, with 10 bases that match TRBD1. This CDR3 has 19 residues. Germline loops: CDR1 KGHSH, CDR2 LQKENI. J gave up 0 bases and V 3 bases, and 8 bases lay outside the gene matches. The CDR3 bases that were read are TGTGCCAGCTCACCGTTACCGGGACAGGGGTACTCTGGGGCCAACGTC. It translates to CASSPLPGQGYSGANV. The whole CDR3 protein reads CASSPLPGQGYSGANVLTF.

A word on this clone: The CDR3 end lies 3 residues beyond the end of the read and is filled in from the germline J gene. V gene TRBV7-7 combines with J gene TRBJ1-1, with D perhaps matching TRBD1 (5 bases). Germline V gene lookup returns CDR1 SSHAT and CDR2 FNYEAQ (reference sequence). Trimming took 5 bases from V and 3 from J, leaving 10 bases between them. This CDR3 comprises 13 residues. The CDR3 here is CASSRRGDTEAFF. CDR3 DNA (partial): TGTGCCAGCAGCCGGCGGGGGGACACTGAA. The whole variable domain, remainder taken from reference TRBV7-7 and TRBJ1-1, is GAGVSQSPRYKVTKRGQDVTLRCDPISSHATLYWYQQALGQGPEFLTYFNYEAQPDKSGLPSDRFSAERPEGSISTLTIQRTEQRDSAMYRCASSRRGDTEAFFGQGTRLTVV.

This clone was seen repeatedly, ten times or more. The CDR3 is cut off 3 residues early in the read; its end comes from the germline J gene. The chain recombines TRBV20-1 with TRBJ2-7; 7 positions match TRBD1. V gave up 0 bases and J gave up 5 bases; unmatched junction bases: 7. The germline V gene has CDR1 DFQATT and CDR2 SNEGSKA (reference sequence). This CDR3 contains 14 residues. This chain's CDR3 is CSARDLRQGHEQYF. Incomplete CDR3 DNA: TGCAGTGCTAGAGATCTGAGACAGGGACACGAG.